The 2 T cell receptor beta chains below all came from one sample that was sequenced in a study of blood T cell repertoires in COVID-19 (dated by TCRdb to 2018 to 2020). The library was made by the immunoSEQ multiplex PCR assay. As stored in TCRdb, this immuneACCESS dataset retains in-frame rearrangements with V and J assigned. A fraction of the clones does not appear; measured against another copy, unresolved V genes explain less than half of the discrepancy, and the remainder lacks a known reason. The sample data list approximately 280,000 clones, and 75% to 90% of these were observed just once. Together, the top ten hold 4.6% of the sample. Sequenced input: peripheral blood. These TCRs come from a man aged 40-55 years with acute or convalescent COVID-19.

V usage is TRBV3-1 (or the pseudogene TRBV3-2) and J usage is TRBJ1-2; D gene unclear. Deletions cut 0 bases from V and 8 bases from J, with 13 bases between. This CDR3 spans 14 amino acids. CDR1 is LGHDT, CDR2 YNNKEL, per germline (reference sequence). The CDR3 here is CASSQETGSRGYTF. As DNA, the CDR3 is TGTGCCAGCAGCCAAGAAACGGGGTCCAGGGGCTACACCTTC.

V and J are TRBV5-1 and TRBJ2-3; 7 nucleotides line up with TRBD2. This CDR3 is built from 14 residues. CDR1 and CDR2 from the germline V gene are SGHRS and YFSETQ. V shed 3 bases and J 6 bases; nucleotides not matched to a gene: 7. CDR3 sequence (DNA): TGCGCCAGCAGCTGGGGCAGCGGGGCGGATACGCAGTATTTT. Translating gives CASSWGSGADTQYF. Together with reference TRBV5-1 and TRBJ2-3, the CDR3 gives the full variable domain: KAGVTQTPRYLIKTRGQQVTLSCSPISGHRSVSWYQQTPGQGLQFLFEYFSETQRNKGNFPGRFSGRQFSNSRSEMNVSTLELGDSALYLCASSWGSGADTQYFGPGTRLTVL.